These 22 T cell receptor beta chains share one sample of origin, sequenced in a study of T cells in Graves' hyperthyroidism and ophthalmopathy. TCR beta CDR3 sequences were amplified from RNA transcripts. First-round RT-PCR of the TCR CDR3 relied on the HTBI primer set. TCRdb ran MiXCR on the multiplex PCR reads and lists one entry per CDR3 protein. The sample yields a few hundred thousand distinct CDR3 sequences, approximately 48% seen once. Sequencing was carried out using peripheral blood or thyroid tissue (not recorded which). The origin of the receptors is an adult woman with Graves' disease, either hyperthyroidism or ophthalmopathy (not recorded which).

This clonotype was found a few times. The chain employs TRBV29-1 and TRBJ1-2; 8 bases match TRBD1. Germline V lookup: CDR1 SQVTM, CDR2 ANQGSEA. Trimming at V came to 1 base and at J to 7 bases, leaving 8 bases not matched to a gene. CDR3 length: 14 amino acids. The CDR3 spells CSVEGHQGALGYTF. In DNA form, the CDR3 reads TGCAGCGTTGAAGGGCATCAGGGGGCGCTTGGCTACACCTTC.

The sample holds many counts of this clonotype. The CDR3 sequence is CASRREGSLYEQYF. The DNA of the CDR3 is TGTGCCAGCAGGCGAGAGGGCAGCCTCTACGAGCAGTACTTC. The gene calls are TRBV6-5 and TRBJ2-7; D possibly corresponds to TRBD2 (5 bases). V shed 6 bases and J shed 3 bases, with 15 bases lying between them. This CDR3 has 14 residues. Germline V gene lookup returns CDR1 MNHEY and CDR2 SVGAGI.

This clonotype was seen ten or more times. The V gene is TRBV20-1, the J gene TRBJ2-6; 9 bases are shared with TRBD1. Losses at the gene ends were 4 bases for V and 4 bases for J; bases not matched to a gene: 8. The CDR3 spans 16 residues. The germline gives CDR1 DFQATT, CDR2 SNEGSKA (reference sequence). CDR3 sequence (DNA): TGCAGTGCTATCACAGGGGGCGTCTCCGGGGCCAACGTCCTGACTTTC. Translation gives CSAITGGVSGANVLTF.

This clonotype was seen only once. The CDR3 protein is CASRTSAETQYF. The CDR3, as DNA: TGTGCCAGCAGGACAAGTGCAGAGACCCAGTACTTC. The V gene is TRBV11-2, the J gene TRBJ2-5; D remains ambiguous. Germline V gene data show CDR1 as SGHAT and CDR2 as FQNNGV. The CDR3 loop spans 12 amino acids. Deletions cut 6 bases from V and 4 bases from J, with 9 bases between.

This rearrangement joins TRBV7-9 to TRBJ2-2; 7 bases fit TRBD1. With V trimmed by 6 bases and J by 8 bases, 0 bases remained unmatched. Germline V gene sequence: CDR1 SEHNR, CDR2 FQNEAQ (reference sequence). This CDR3 has 11 amino acids. The CDR3 DNA is TGTGCCAGCAGGGGACAGGGGGAGCTGTTTTTT. This sequence encodes CASRGQGELFF.

Written as DNA, the CDR3 is TGCGCCAGCAGCTCCCTAGCGGGGGGCACAGATACGCAGTATTTT. Its translation is CASSSLAGGTDTQYF. The chain has TRBV5-1 and TRBJ2-3, with 10 positions matching TRBD2. The V segment lost 3 bases and the J segment 1 base; nucleotides outside the gene matches: 2. The CDR3 has 15 amino acids. CDR1 is SGHRS and CDR2 is YFSETQ in the germline V gene.

This chain joins TRBV14 and TRBJ1-4; TRBD1 is a possible D gene (5 bases). Germline values: CDR1 SGHDN, CDR2 FVKESK. V shed 1 base and J shed 6 bases, with 12 bases lying between them. This CDR3 contains 15 residues. The CDR3 DNA follows: TGTGCCAGCAGCCAAGTTACCGGGGGGTATGAAAAACTGTTTTTT. Translating gives CASSQVTGGYEKLFF.

There are many counts of this clonotype. The V and J genes are TRBV5-1 and TRBJ1-4; unclear D gene. CDR1 is SGHRS and CDR2 is YFSETQ in the germline V gene. The CDR3 is made up of 13 amino acids. V was clipped by 1 base and J by 7 bases, with 8 bases between them. The CDR3 DNA is TGCGCCAGCAGCTTGAGGGTTGGTGAAAAACTGTTTTTT. It translates to CASSLRVGEKLFF.

The chain recombines TRBV5-1 with TRBJ2-7; D might be TRBD1 (6 bases). The CDR3 totals 15 residues. Germline-derived CDR1 and CDR2 are SGHRS and YFSETQ. Trimming removed 4 bases at V and 0 bases at J, with 14 bases between. The CDR3 DNA is TGCGCCAGCAGCACCGAGACAGGCAGCTCCTACGAGCAGTACTTC. This sequence encodes CASSTETGSSYEQYF.

This clonotype has ten or more counts. CDR3 residues: CASSPRTSGGQETQYF. The CDR3 bases are TGTGCCAGCAGCCCTCGGACTAGCGGGGGCCAAGAGACCCAGTACTTC. V gene TRBV7-2 combines with J gene TRBJ2-5; 13 positions agree with TRBD2. The CDR3 sequence is 16 residues long. The J segment lost 1 base and the V segment lost 5 bases, leaving 4 bases of the junction unmatched. Germline V gives CDR1 SGHTA, CDR2 FQGNSA.

A note on this clonotype: Since the CDR3 does not end with the conserved phenylalanine or tryptophan, this likely comes from a read error. The chain is built from TRBV20-1 and TRBJ1-5; weak D call: TRBD1 (5 bases). Germline V gene sequence: CDR1 DFQATT, CDR2 SNEGSKA (reference sequence). V was clipped by 5 bases and J by 1 base, with 15 bases between them. The CDR3 contains 15 residues. The CDR3 bases are TGCAGTGCTTTCAACGGGGGACTCAGCAATCAGCCCCAGCATTGT. Translating gives CSAFNGGLSNQPQHC.

The V gene is TRBV29-1, the J gene TRBJ1-1; maybe TRBD1 (6 bases). This CDR3 is built from 17 residues. Germline V lookup: CDR1 SQVTM, CDR2 ANQGSEA. V was pared by 4 bases and J by 2 bases, with 23 bases between. CDR3 in amino acids: CSVVTPDRGGGNTEAFF. The DNA of the CDR3 is TGCAGCGTTGTTACCCCAGATCGGGGAGGGGGTAACACTGAAGCTTTCTTT.

This clonotype was recorded many times. Compared with germline, one end of the junction differs, possibly owing to a read error. The chain is built from TRBV5-1 and TRBJ2-7; 10 positions match TRBD2. Germline V gene data show CDR1 as SGHRS and CDR2 as YFSETQ. The CDR3 consists of 15 residues. The CDR3: CASSLASGSSYEQYF. In nucleotides, the CDR3 is TGTGCCAGCAGCTTAGCTAGCGGGAGCTCCTACGAGCAGTACTTC.

This clonotype was observed a few times. CDR3 nucleotides: TGTGCCAGCAGCCAAAACATGGGACAGGGGGGCAATCAGCCCCAGCATTTT. Its translation is CASSQNMGQGGNQPQHF. The chain is built from TRBV3-1 and TRBJ1-5; TRBD1 aligns across 11 bases. CDR1 and CDR2 (germline): LGHDT, YNNKEL (reference sequence). The V segment lost 2 bases and the J segment 2 bases; nucleotides outside the gene matches: 5. The CDR3 is 17 amino acids.

This clonotype was counted at least ten times. This rearrangement joins TRBV11-2 to TRBJ1-2; D remains ambiguous. Per the germline V gene, CDR1 is SGHAT and CDR2 is FQNNGV. Trimming removed 5 bases from V and 8 bases from J, with 15 bases in between. The CDR3 loop spans 13 amino acids. The CDR3 coding sequence is TGTGCCAGCAGCCAGCGAGGCGGGTTCGGCTACACCTTC. It specifies CASSQRGGFGYTF.

This chain links TRBV10-1 with TRBJ2-3, with 7 bases fitting TRBD2. Germline-derived CDR1 and CDR2 are WNHNN and SYGVQD (reference sequence). The trim removed 0 bases at V and 4 bases at J, leaving 4 bases unmatched. The CDR3 runs to 15 residues. The CDR3 reads CASSESGGTPDTQYF. For the CDR3, the DNA is TGCGCCAGCAGTGAGTCGGGAGGGACCCCAGATACGCAGTATTTT.

The chain couples TRBV10-1 to TRBJ2-2, with unresolved D. This CDR3 comprises 13 residues. Germline V CDR1 and CDR2: WNHNN, SYGVQD (reference sequence). Trimming removed 8 bases from V and 6 bases from J, with 13 bases in between. The CDR3 bases are TGCGCCAGCCCAGAAAGTGGTTCCGGGGAGCTGTTTTTT. Translating gives CASPESGSGELFF.

This chain connects TRBV29-1 to TRBJ1-5; D possibly corresponds to TRBD1 (5 bases). This CDR3 comprises 13 residues. Germline V gene sequence: CDR1 SQVTM, CDR2 ANQGSEA. The germline V and J ends were trimmed by 4 bases and 6 bases, with 13 bases remaining between them. The CDR3 nucleotides read TGCAGCGTTGGGGACGCTTGGGGTCAGCCCCAGCATTTT. Its translation is CSVGDAWGQPQHF.

At least ten counts were recorded for this clonotype. The chain combines TRBV7-4 with TRBJ1-1; no clear D gene. CDR3 length: 15 residues. V lost 1 base to trimming and J lost 0 bases, with 9 bases between them. Germline CDR1 is SGHVT and CDR2 is SQSDAQ. The CDR3 nucleotides are TGTGCCAGCAGCTTAGTCCCGACGGTGAACACTGAAGCTTTCTTT. It translates to CASSLVPTVNTEAFF.

This clonotype was found many times. This sequence joins TRBV5-1 and TRBJ1-2, with D perhaps TRBD1 (6 bases). V dropped 2 bases and J dropped 8 bases, with 16 bases sitting between them. CDR3 length: 14 residues. Germline V gene lookup returns CDR1 SGHRS and CDR2 YFSETQ. CDR3 nucleotide sequence: TGCGCCAGCAGCTTAACAGGGCGGCAAGAAGGCTACACCTTC. Translating gives CASSLTGRQEGYTF.

The table lists this clonotype with many counts. The V call is TRBV11-2, the J call TRBJ2-5; D is perhaps TRBD1 or TRBD2 (5 bases each). Trimming removed 7 bases from V and 5 bases from J, with 14 bases in between. The germline V gene has CDR1 SGHAT and CDR2 FQNNGV. The length of the CDR3 is 13 residues. The CDR3, as DNA: TGTGCCAGCACTCAGTGGGGGTTGGAGACCCAGTACTTC. Its protein product is CASTQWGLETQYF. The whole variable domain, remainder taken from reference TRBV11-2 and TRBJ2-5, is EAGVAQSPRYKIIEKRQSVAFWCNPISGHATLYWYQQILGQGPKLLIQFQNNGVVDDSQLPKDRFSAERLKGVDSTLKIQPAKLEDSAVYLCASTQWGLETQYFGPGTRLLVL.

J is TRBJ1-5 and V is TRBV2; no definite D call. The germline V and J ends were trimmed by 5 bases and 6 bases, with 8 bases remaining between them. There are 12 residues in the CDR3. CDR1 is SNHLY and CDR2 is FYNNEI in the germline V gene. The CDR3, as DNA: TGTGCCAGCAGTCCGGGTGTTCAGCCCCAGCATTTT. Residues: CASSPGVQPQHF.